These 9 T cell receptor beta chains were all obtained from the same sample, sequenced in a study of blood T cell repertoires in COVID-19. Here immunoSEQ multiplex PCR was the method, and the copy in TCRdb shows in-frame clones only, minus some. The table includes roughly 42,000 clones, 70% to 85% detected once. What was sequenced was peripheral blood. These receptors were collected from a human donor in a cohort sampled during active COVID-19.

This chain uses TRBV20-1 with TRBJ1-1; 12 bases map to TRBD1. Germline CDR1 and CDR2: DFQATT and SNEGSKA (reference sequence). There are 19 residues in the CDR3. The V segment lost 3 bases and the J segment 1 base; nucleotides outside the gene matches: 15. CDR3 sequence: CSASRWGDRGQWRNTEAFF. The CDR3 DNA follows: TGCAGTGCTAGTCGGTGGGGGGACAGGGGGCAATGGAGGAACACTGAAGCTTTCTTT.

The chain carries TRBV7-6 and TRBJ2-5; the match to TRBD2 covers 7 bases. The CDR3 sequence is 17 residues long. The trim removed 5 bases at V and 0 bases at J, leaving 12 bases unmatched. CDR1 and CDR2 (germline): SGHVS, FNYEAQ. CDR3 loop: CASSGRGEGLYQETQYF. The CDR3 DNA reads TGTGCCAGCAGCGGTAGAGGGGAGGGGTTGTACCAAGAGACCCAGTACTTC.

V gene TRBV12-3 or TRBV12-4 combines with J gene TRBJ2-4; D might be TRBD2 (6 bases). This CDR3 region has 13 residues. The V gene lost 6 bases and the J gene lost 9 bases, with 15 bases spanning the gap. CDR3 in DNA: TGTGCCAGCAGCCCCGGGAGTCTAAGCATTCAGTACTTC. Translating it yields CASSPGSLSIQYF.

V usage is TRBV6-6 and J usage is TRBJ2-3; 7 bases agree with TRBD2. CDR1 and CDR2 (germline): MNHNY, SVGAGI (reference sequence). This CDR3 comprises 16 residues. Trimming cost V 7 bases and J 2 bases; bases outside gene matches: 12. The CDR3 bases are TGTGCCAGCACTATGATGCCGGGGGGTCTCACAGATACGCAGTATTTT. This translates into CASTMMPGGLTDTQYF.

This chain joins TRBV3-1 (or the pseudogene TRBV3-2) and TRBJ2-3; 11 nucleotides agree with TRBD2. This CDR3 is 16 amino acids long. V lost 1 base to trimming and J lost 0 bases; unmatched junction nucleotides: 0. Germline CDR1 is LGHDT and CDR2 is YNNKEL (reference sequence). The CDR3: CASSQVAGGSTDTQYF. In DNA, the CDR3 is TGTGCCAGCAGCCAAGTAGCGGGGGGGAGCACAGATACGCAGTATTTT.

The genes are TRBV9 and TRBJ1-3, with TRBD1 matching over 10 bases. V lost 4 bases, J lost 9 bases, and 13 bases stayed unmatched. CDR3 length equals 16 residues. CDR1 and CDR2 (germline): SGDLS, YYNGEE. CDR3: CASSPSPTGGSGTIYF. The CDR3 nucleotides read TGTGCCAGCAGCCCTAGCCCGACAGGGGGCTCCGGCACCATATATTTT.

The V and J genes are TRBV9 and TRBJ2-1; TRBD1 is a possible D gene (6 bases). The V and J ends lost 2 bases and 5 bases respectively, with 17 bases between them. The CDR3 spans 16 residues. In germline, CDR1 is SGDLS, CDR2 YYNGEE. CDR3 loop: CASSVGMGTYNNEQFF. DNA of the CDR3: TGTGCCAGCAGCGTGGGGATGGGGACATATAACAATGAGCAGTTCTTC.

The DNA for the CDR3 is TGCGCCAGCAGCCCACCCACCGGGACAGGGATGGATACGCAGTATTTT. This gives the protein CASSPPTGTGMDTQYF. J is TRBJ2-3 and V is TRBV5-1; TRBD1 aligns across 9 bases. This CDR3 is 16 amino acids long. V dropped 4 bases and J dropped 6; count of bases not matched to a gene: 12. Looked up from germline, CDR1 is SGHRS and CDR2 is YFSETQ.

The rearrangement uses TRBV7-9 and TRBJ2-7; 7 positions agree with TRBD2. This CDR3 spans 14 amino acids. Germline CDR1 and CDR2: SEHNR and FQNEAQ (reference sequence). The J segment lost 6 bases and the V segment lost 1 base, leaving 6 bases of the junction unmatched. The DNA of the CDR3 is TGTGCCAGCAGCTTAGATTTGTCGGGGGGCGAGCAGTACTTC. Translated, it gives CASSLDLSGGEQYF. Full variable domain (rest looked up from reference TRBV7-9 and TRBJ2-7): DTGVSQNPRHKITKRGQNVTFRCDPISEHNRLYWYRQTLGQGPEFLTYFQNEAQLEKSRLLSDRFSAERPKGSFSTLEIQRTEQGDSAMYLCASSLDLSGGEQYFGPGTRLTVT.